A single sample gave rise to the 14 T cell receptor beta chains below, sequenced in a study of OX40 agonist ivuxolimab in advanced cancers. The protocol was immunoSEQ multiplex PCR, while the TCRdb copy is restricted to in-frame clones and leaves out a portion. The table lists about 120,000 clones, approximately 90% of them singletons. This sample comprised CD4+ or CD8+ T cells sorted from blood, obtained in a trial of the OX40 agonist ivuxolimab. The origin of the receptors is an adult with an advanced solid tumor such as melanoma, head and neck, liver or kidney cancer.

Only one count was recorded for this clone. This chain links TRBV18 with TRBJ1-1; the match to TRBD1 covers 12 bases. J gave up 8 bases and V 1 base, and 5 bases lay outside the gene matches. The length of the CDR3 is 15 residues. CDR1 is KGHSH, CDR2 LQKENI, per germline. The chain's CDR3 is CASSPRGQGASEAFF. DNA for the CDR3: TGTGCCAGCTCACCACGGGGACAGGGGGCGTCCGAAGCTTTCTTT. The entire variable domain, with the rest obtained from reference TRBV18 and TRBJ1-1, is as follows: NAGVMQNPRHLVRRRGQEARLRCSPMKGHSHVYWYRQLPEEGLKFMVYLQKENIIDESGMPKERFSAEFPKEGPSILRIQQVVRGDSAAYFCASSPRGQGASEAFFGQGTRLTVV.

In its sample, this clone was seen once. V is TRBV5-1 and J is TRBJ2-5; 7 positions match TRBD1. With V trimmed by 3 bases and J by 1 base, 3 bases remained unmatched. The CDR3 runs 14 residues. CDR1 SGHRS and CDR2 YFSETQ come from the germline V gene. The chain's CDR3 is CASSSGGPQETQYF. CDR3 in DNA: TGCGCCAGCAGCTCAGGGGGTCCCCAAGAGACCCAGTACTTC.

The gene calls are TRBV9 and TRBJ1-2; the match to TRBD1 covers 8 bases. CDR1 SGDLS and CDR2 YYNGEE come from the germline V gene. The junction had 13 bases not matched to a gene; V was cut back by 7 bases and J by 8 bases. This CDR3 region has 14 residues. CDR3 loop: CASLVGGTGNGYTF. The CDR3 nucleotides read TGTGCCAGCCTCGTGGGTGGGACAGGAAACGGCTACACCTTC.

Remarks on this clone: Sequence at one end of the junction differs from germline and may be a read error. The chain couples TRBV7-7 to TRBJ1-3; D uncertain. This CDR3 spans 16 amino acids. CDR1 is SSHAT, CDR2 FNYEAQ, per germline (reference sequence). The CDR3 region has the DNA TGTGCTAGCAGTCCCTCGGTGGTTCTCTCTGGAAACACCATATATTTT. The encoded protein is CASSPSVVLSGNTIYF. Variable domain in full (rest from reference TRBV7-7 and TRBJ1-3): GAGVSQSPRYKVTKRGQDVTLRCDPISSHATLYWYQQALGQGPEFLTYFNYEAQPDKSGLPSDRFSAERPEGSISTLTIQRTEQRDSAMYRCASSPSVVLSGNTIYFGEGSWLTVV.

V gene TRBV27 combines with J gene TRBJ1-3, with D tentatively TRBD1 (6 bases). V shed 5 bases and J shed 0 bases, with 11 bases lying between them. Germline CDR1 is MNHEY and CDR2 is SMNVEV (reference sequence). The CDR3 spans 15 residues. The CDR3 nucleotides read TGTGCCAGCAGTCCTGGACAGAGCTCTGGAAACACCATATATTTT. It encodes CASSPGQSSGNTIYF.

The rearrangement links TRBV28 to TRBJ1-4; D is perhaps TRBD1 (5 bases). The CDR3 length is 12 residues. CDR1 is MDHEN, CDR2 SYDVKM, per germline. Trimming took 6 bases from V and 8 from J, leaving 10 bases between them. The CDR3 nucleotides are TGTGCCAGCAGGCGGGGCCGGGAAAAACTGTTTTTT. Its translation: CASRRGREKLFF.

The chain employs TRBV5-1 and TRBJ1-2; D not certain. Trimming shortened V by 4 bases and J by 5 bases, and 15 bases separated the two germline ends. The CDR3 loop spans 14 amino acids. CDR1 is SGHRS, CDR2 YFSETQ, per germline. The CDR3 protein is CASSPDGDGYGYTF. CDR3 bases: TGCGCCAGCAGCCCCGACGGAGATGGGTATGGCTACACCTTC.

This clone was observed a single time. V and J are TRBV30 and TRBJ2-7; 7 bases are a match to TRBD2. V gave up 7 bases and J gave up 2 bases; unmatched junction bases: 8. This CDR3 region has 13 residues. Germline V gives CDR1 GTSNPN, CDR2 SVGIG (reference sequence). The CDR3 loop reads CASTLGGTYEQYF. CDR3 bases: TGTGCCTCTACGCTGGGGGGGACCTACGAGCAGTACTTC. Filled out from reference TRBV30 and TRBJ2-7, the complete variable domain reads SQTIHQWPATLVQPVGSPLSLECTVEGTSNPNLYWYRQAAGRGLQLLFYSVGIGQISSEVPQNLSASRPQDRQFILSSKKLLLSDSGFYLCASTLGGTYEQYFGPGTRLTVT.

CDR3 sequence: CASSLDPLGYGYTF. The CDR3 coding sequence is TGTGCCAGCAGTTTAGACCCCTTGGGCTATGGCTACACCTTC. J is TRBJ1-2 and V is TRBV28, with unresolved D. The CDR3 is 14 amino acids. CDR1 and CDR2 from the germline V gene are MDHEN and SYDVKM. Deletions cut 2 bases from V and 4 bases from J, with 11 bases between.

The gene calls are TRBV7-3 and TRBJ2-5, with 7 bases identical to TRBD1. The CDR3 covers 15 residues. V lost 2 bases and J lost 4; bases outside the gene matches: 7. CDR1 is SGHTA and CDR2 is FQGTGA in the germline V gene. CDR3 nucleotides: TGTGCCAGCAGCTTATTGGGACAGACGAGAGAGACCCAGTACTTC. This gives the protein CASSLLGQTRETQYF.

The V and J genes are TRBV7-3 and TRBJ2-5, with D unclear. The CDR3 is made up of 13 amino acids. CDR1 and CDR2 from the germline V gene are SGHTA and FQGTGA. V was cut by 3 bases and J by 5 bases, with 10 bases left in between. The CDR3 region is CASSLRLGETQYF. CDR3 bases: TGTGCCAGCAGCTTGCGCCTAGGCGAGACCCAGTACTTC.

V usage is TRBV4-2 and J usage is TRBJ2-3; D is unclear. The CDR3 contains 15 residues. Germline V CDR1 and CDR2: LGHNA, YNFKEQ. V was shortened by 0 bases and J by 5 bases, with 12 bases between the two germline ends. The CDR3 protein is CASSQDGLDGDTQYF. CDR3 coding DNA: TGTGCCAGCAGCCAAGATGGGCTAGACGGAGATACGCAGTATTTT.

The chain recombines TRBV18 with TRBJ2-7; TRBD1 matches 8 bases. Germline V CDR1 and CDR2: KGHSH, LQKENI. The CDR3 covers 14 residues. J was trimmed by 3 bases and V by 3 bases; bases with no gene match: 4. The CDR3, as DNA: TGTGCCAGCTCACCGGACAGGGATCGCTACGAGCAGTACTTC. Amino acids: CASSPDRDRYEQYF.

The V gene is TRBV5-1, the J gene TRBJ2-3; TRBD2 agrees at 7 bases. The germline gives CDR1 SGHRS, CDR2 YFSETQ. This CDR3 has 16 residues. V gave up 4 bases and J gave up 3 bases; unmatched junction bases: 11. CDR3 loop: CASSRRGGALTDTQYF. CDR3 DNA sequence: TGCGCCAGCAGCCGAAGGGGAGGGGCTCTTACAGATACGCAGTATTTT.